This T cell receptor beta chain was sequenced during a study of cytomegalovirus exposure and HLA in healthy donors. Sequenced by immunoSEQ multiplex PCR; TCRdb stores in-frame clones only, minus some. The sample shows 85,000 to 90,000 clones, roughly 96% of them seen only once. Germline V gene lookup returns CDR1 SGHAT and CDR2 FQNNGV. This CDR3 has 20 amino acids. Notes on the study in general: One later analysis, an examination of the 120 validation repertoires, found that first-cohort TCR clusters tended to co-occur in them. Overall, about 160 TCR beta chains were annotated as cytomegalovirus-associated. A few CMV-associated chains were confirmed in vitro to be specific for CMV antigens.

As regards this clone: Antigen: not known. At one of its ends the junction is not consistent with the germline gene, which may arise from a read error.

The sequencing sample was made of PBMCs. This sequence joins TRBV11-2 and TRBJ2-3; 13 bases line up with TRBD2. This TCR came from a man younger than 35 in good health and CMV-seronegative. The CDR3 sequence: CASSLEYGPGLAGSTNTQYF. The CDR3 coding sequence is TGTGCCAGCAGCTTAGAGTACGGTCCGGGACTAGCGGGATCCACAAATACGCAGTATTTT.